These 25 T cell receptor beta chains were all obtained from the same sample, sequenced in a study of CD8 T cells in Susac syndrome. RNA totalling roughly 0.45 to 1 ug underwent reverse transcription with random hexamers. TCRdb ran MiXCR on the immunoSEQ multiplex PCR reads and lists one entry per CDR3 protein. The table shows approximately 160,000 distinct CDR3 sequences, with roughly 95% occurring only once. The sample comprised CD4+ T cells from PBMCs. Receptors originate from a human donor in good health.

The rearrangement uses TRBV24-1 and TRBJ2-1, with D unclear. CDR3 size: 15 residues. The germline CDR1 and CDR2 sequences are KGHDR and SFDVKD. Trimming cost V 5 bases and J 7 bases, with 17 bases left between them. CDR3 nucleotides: TGTGCCACCAGTGCGGGTCAGTCGGCTTGGAATGAGCAGTTCTTC. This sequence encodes CATSAGQSAWNEQFF.

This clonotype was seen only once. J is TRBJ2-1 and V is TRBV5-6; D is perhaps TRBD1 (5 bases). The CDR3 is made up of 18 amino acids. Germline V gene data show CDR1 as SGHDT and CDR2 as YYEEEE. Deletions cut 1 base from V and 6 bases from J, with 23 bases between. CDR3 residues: CASSLFPGSKDTINEQFF. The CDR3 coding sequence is TGTGCCAGCAGCTTGTTCCCAGGGTCGAAAGATACTATCAATGAGCAGTTCTTC. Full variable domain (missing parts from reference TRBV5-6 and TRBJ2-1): DAGVTQSPTHLIKTRGQQVTLRCSPKSGHDTVSWYQQALGQGPQFIFQYYEEEERQRGNFPDRFSGHQFPNYSSELNVNALLLGDSALYLCASSLFPGSKDTINEQFFGPGTRLTVL.

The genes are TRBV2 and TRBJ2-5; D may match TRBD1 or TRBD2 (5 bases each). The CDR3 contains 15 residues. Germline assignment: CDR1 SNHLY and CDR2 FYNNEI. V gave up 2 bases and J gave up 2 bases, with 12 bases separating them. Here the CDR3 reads CASSEPPGPQETQYF. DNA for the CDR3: TGTGCCAGCAGTGAACCACCGGGGCCGCAAGAGACCCAGTACTTC.

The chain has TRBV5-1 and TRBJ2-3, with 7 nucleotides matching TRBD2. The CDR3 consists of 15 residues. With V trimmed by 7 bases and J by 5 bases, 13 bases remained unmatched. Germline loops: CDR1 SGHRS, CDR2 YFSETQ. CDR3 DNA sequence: TGCGCCAGCTATTCTGGACTAGGAATTGTAGATACGCAGTATTTT. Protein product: CASYSGLGIVDTQYF. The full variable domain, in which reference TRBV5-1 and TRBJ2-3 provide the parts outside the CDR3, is KAGVTQTPRYLIKTRGQQVTLSCSPISGHRSVSWYQQTPGQGLQFLFEYFSETQRNKGNFPGRFSGRQFSNSRSEMNVSTLELGDSALYLCASYSGLGIVDTQYFGPGTRLTVL.

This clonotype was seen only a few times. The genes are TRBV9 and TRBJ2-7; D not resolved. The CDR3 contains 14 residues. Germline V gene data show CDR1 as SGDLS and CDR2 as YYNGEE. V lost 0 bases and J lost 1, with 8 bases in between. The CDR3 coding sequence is TGTGCCAGCAGCGTAGTAGCAGGTTCCTACGAGCAGTACTTC. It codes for CASSVVAGSYEQYF.

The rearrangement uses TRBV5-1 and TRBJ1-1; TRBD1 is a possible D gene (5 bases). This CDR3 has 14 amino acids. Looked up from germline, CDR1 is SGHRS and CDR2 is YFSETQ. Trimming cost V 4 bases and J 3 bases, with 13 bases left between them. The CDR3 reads CASSEWGPDTEAFF. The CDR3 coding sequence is TGCGCCAGCAGCGAGTGGGGCCCCGACACTGAAGCTTTCTTT.

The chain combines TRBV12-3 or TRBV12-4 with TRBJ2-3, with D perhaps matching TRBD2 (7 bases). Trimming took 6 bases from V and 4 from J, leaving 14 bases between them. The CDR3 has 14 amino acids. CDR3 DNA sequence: TGTGCCAGCAGCCTATCGGGGGGCCCAGATACGCAGTATTTT. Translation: CASSLSGGPDTQYF.

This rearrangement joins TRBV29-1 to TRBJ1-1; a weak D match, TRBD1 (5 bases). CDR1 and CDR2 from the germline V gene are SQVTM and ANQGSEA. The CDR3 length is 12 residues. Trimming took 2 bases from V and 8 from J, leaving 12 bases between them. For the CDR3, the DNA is TGCAGCGTTGAATTCCTCCGGGGGGAAGCTTTCTTT. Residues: CSVEFLRGEAFF.

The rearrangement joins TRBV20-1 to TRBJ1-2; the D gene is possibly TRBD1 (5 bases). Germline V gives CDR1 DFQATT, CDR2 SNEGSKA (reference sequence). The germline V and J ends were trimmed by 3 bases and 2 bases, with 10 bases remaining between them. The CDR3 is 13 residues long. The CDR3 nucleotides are TGCAGTGCTAGGGGGGGGAACAACTATGGCTACACCTTC. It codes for CSARGGNNYGYTF.

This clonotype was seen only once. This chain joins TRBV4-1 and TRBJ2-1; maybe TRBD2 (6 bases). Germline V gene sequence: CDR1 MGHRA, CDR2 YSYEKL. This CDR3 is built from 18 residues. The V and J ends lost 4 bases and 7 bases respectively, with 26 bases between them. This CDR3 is CASSLTDLGLTFGNEQFF. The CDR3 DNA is TGCGCCAGCAGCCTTACGGACCTGGGACTTACCTTTGGGAATGAGCAGTTCTTC.

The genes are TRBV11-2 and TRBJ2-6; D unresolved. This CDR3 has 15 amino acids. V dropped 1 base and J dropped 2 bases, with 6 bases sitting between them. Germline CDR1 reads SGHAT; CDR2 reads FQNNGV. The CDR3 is CASSLVFTGANVLTF. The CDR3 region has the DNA TGTGCCAGCAGCTTAGTGTTCACTGGGGCCAACGTCCTGACTTTC. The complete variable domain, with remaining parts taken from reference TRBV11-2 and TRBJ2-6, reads EAGVAQSPRYKIIEKRQSVAFWCNPISGHATLYWYQQILGQGPKLLIQFQNNGVVDDSQLPKDRFSAERLKGVDSTLKIQPAKLEDSAVYLCASSLVFTGANVLTFGAGSRLTVL.

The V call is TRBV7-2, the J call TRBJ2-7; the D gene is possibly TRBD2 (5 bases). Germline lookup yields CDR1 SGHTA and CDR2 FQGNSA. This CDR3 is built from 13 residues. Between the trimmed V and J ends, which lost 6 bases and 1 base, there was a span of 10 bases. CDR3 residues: CASRVGVSYEQYF. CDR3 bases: TGTGCCAGCAGAGTCGGGGTTTCCTACGAGCAGTACTTC.

Here the CDR3 DNA reads TGTGCCAGCTCTCGACAGGGGATGAACACTGAAGCTTTCTTT. Translated: CASSRQGMNTEAFF. V gene TRBV12-3 or TRBV12-4 combines with J gene TRBJ1-1; TRBD1 matches 8 bases. The ends lost 8 bases at V and 0 bases at J; junction bases unmatched: 5. The CDR3 has 14 residues.

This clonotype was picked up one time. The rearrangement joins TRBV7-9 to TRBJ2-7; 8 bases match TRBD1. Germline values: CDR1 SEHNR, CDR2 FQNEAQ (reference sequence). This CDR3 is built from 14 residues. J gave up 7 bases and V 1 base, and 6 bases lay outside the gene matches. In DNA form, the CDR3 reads TGTGCCAGCAGCTTAGGGACAGGGCCTCGGGAGCAGTACTTC. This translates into CASSLGTGPREQYF. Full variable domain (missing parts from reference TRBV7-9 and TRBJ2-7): DTGVSQNPRHKITKRGQNVTFRCDPISEHNRLYWYRQTLGQGPEFLTYFQNEAQLEKSRLLSDRFSAERPKGSFSTLEIQRTEQGDSAMYLCASSLGTGPREQYFGPGTRLTVT.

CDR3 region: CASSLGDYIQETQYF. Here the CDR3 DNA reads TGTGCCAGCAGCTTAGGGGACTACATCCAAGAGACCCAGTACTTC. The chain joins TRBV7-6 to TRBJ2-5; 7 bases are shared with TRBD2. The trim removed 1 base at V and 1 base at J, leaving 3 bases unmatched. Per germline, CDR1 SGHVS and CDR2 FNYEAQ. This CDR3 has 15 amino acids.

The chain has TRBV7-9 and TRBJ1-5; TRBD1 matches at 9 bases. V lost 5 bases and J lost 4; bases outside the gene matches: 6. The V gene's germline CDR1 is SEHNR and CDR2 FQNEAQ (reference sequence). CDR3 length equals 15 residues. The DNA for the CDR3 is TGTGCCAGCAGCCCGACGGGACAGGGAAATCAGCCCCAGCATTTT. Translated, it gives CASSPTGQGNQPQHF.

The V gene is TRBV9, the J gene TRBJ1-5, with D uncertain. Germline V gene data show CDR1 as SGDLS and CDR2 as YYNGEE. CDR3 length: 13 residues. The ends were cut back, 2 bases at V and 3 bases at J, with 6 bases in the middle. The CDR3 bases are TGTGCCAGCAGCGTCGGTTACAATCAGCCCCAGCATTTT. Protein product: CASSVGYNQPQHF.

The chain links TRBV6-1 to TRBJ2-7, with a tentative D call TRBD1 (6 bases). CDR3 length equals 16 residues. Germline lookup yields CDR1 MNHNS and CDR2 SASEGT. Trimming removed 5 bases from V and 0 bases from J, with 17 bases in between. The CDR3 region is CASSPTGHQSSYEQYF. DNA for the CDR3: TGTGCCAGCAGTCCGACAGGCCACCAAAGCTCCTACGAGCAGTACTTC.

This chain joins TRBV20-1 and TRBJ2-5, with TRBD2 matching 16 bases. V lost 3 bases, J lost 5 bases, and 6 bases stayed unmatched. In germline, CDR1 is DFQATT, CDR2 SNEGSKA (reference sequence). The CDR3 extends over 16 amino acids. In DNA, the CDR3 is TGCAGTGCTAGGGGACTAGCGGGGGGGATCACGGAGACCCAGTACTTC. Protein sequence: CSARGLAGGITETQYF.

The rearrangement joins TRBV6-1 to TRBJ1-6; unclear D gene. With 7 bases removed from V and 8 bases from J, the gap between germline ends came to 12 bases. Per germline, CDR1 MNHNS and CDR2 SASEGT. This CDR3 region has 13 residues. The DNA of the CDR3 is TGTGCCAGCACCCTATTGGAGTATTCACCCCTCCACTTT. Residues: CASTLLEYSPLHF.

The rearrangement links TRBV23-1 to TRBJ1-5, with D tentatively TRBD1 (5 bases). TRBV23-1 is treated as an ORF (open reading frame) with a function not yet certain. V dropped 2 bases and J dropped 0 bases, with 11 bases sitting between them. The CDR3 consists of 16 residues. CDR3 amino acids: CASSQVQDHSNQPQHF. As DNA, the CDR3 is TGCGCCAGCAGTCAAGTACAGGATCATAGCAATCAGCCCCAGCATTTT.

DNA of the CDR3: TGTGCCATCAGTCAGGGGAGAGGGGCAGATACGCAGTATTTT. This gives the protein CAISQGRGADTQYF. The chain couples TRBV10-3 to TRBJ2-3; the D gene is possibly TRBD1 (6 bases). Trimming took off 5 bases at V and 4 bases at J, with 13 bases between the two ends. Per the germline V gene, CDR1 is ENHRY and CDR2 is SYGVKD. There are 14 residues in the CDR3.

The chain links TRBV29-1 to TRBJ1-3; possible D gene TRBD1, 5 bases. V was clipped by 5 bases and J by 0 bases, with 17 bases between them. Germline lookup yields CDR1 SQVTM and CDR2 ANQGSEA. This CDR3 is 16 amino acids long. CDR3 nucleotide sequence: TGCAGCGTTAGGGACGGAAGGATTCACTCTGGAAACACCATATATTTT. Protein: CSVRDGRIHSGNTIYF.

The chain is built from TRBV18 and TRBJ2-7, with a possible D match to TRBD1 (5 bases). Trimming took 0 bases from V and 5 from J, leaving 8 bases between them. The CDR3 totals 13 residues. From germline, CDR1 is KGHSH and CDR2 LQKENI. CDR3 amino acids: CASSPPSRDEQYF. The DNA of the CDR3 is TGTGCCAGCTCACCACCCAGCAGGGACGAGCAGTACTTC.

Written as DNA, the CDR3 is TGCGCCAGCAGCTTGGGTCCGGTGGGCAATGAGCAGTTCTTC. This translates into CASSLGPVGNEQFF. V is TRBV5-1 and J is TRBJ2-1, with no clear D. The V gene's germline CDR1 is SGHRS and CDR2 YFSETQ. The CDR3 loop spans 14 amino acids. Trimming left V 0 bases short and J 6 bases short, with 10 bases between.